This is a list of T cell receptor beta chains from one sample in a study of Graves' ophthalmopathy and Graves' hyperthyroidism. MiXCR, applied by TCRdb to the multiplex PCR reads, yields one record per CDR3 protein. This repertoire shows 300,000 to 500,000 distinct CDR3 sequences, roughly 15% found once; its top ten account for approximately 7%. Sequenced: peripheral blood. Every receptor here comes from a woman between 18 and 29 years old with stable Graves' hyperthyroidism. Each CDR3 is given with its conserved first and last residue. A D gene is named only where the DNA matches it firmly. Not all rows give a size; the values are once, few, many and, for expanded clones, a class.

D gene	V gene	clone size	J gene	CDR3 protein	CDR3 DNA
.	TRBV2	many	TRBJ1-1	CASNKLSGANTEAFF	TGTGCCAGCAATAAGCTCTCCGGGGCGAACACTGAAGCTTTCTTT
.	TRBV14	many	TRBJ2-2	CASSQVGPNTGELFF	TGTGCCAGCAGCCAAGTGGGCCCGAACACCGGGGAGCTGTTTTTT
TRBD1	TRBV7-9	.	TRBJ1-1	CASSLGQGAKAFF	TGTGCCAGCAGCTTAGGACAGGGGGCCAAAGCTTTCTTT
.	TRBV7-2	many	TRBJ2-5	CASSLFRFEETQYF	TGTGCCAGCAGCTTATTCCGGTTTGAAGAGACCCAGTACTTC
.	TRBV15	many	TRBJ1-6	CATSRAEQGLSPLHF	TGTGCCACCAGCAGAGCGGAGCAGGGATTGTCACCCCTCCACTTT
.	TRBV12-3/TRBV12-4	many	TRBJ1-3	CASSPEGAGNTIYF	TGTGCCAGCAGTCCGGAGGGAGCTGGAAACACCATATATTTT
.	TRBV24-1	many	TRBJ1-1	CATSGGGPSTEAFF	TGTGCCACCAGTGGGGGGGGGCCGAGCACTGAAGCTTTCTTT
.	TRBV4-1	many	TRBJ1-1	CASSQGYPNTEAFF	TGCGCCAGCAGCCAAGGGTACCCAAACACTGAAGCTTTCTTT
TRBD1	TRBV12-3/TRBV12-4	many	TRBJ2-5	CASSGTGQGKTQYF	TGTGCCAGCAGTGGGACGGGACAGGGGAAGACCCAGTACTTC
.	TRBV9	many	TRBJ1-1	CASSPRHLPNTEAFF	TGTGCCAGCAGCCCCAGACATCTACCGAACACTGAAGCTTTCTTT
TRBD1	TRBV4-1	many	TRBJ1-6	CASSQATSGTGGAPLHF	TGCGCCAGCAGCCAAGCTACTAGCGGGACAGGGGGGGCACCCCTCCACTTT
.	TRBV7-9	many	TRBJ2-7	CASSEGDTYYEQYF	TGTGCCAGCAGTGAGGGGGACACCTACTACGAGCAGTACTTC
.	TRBV11-3	many	TRBJ1-1	CASSHDMDTEAFF	TGTGCCAGCAGCCATGACATGGACACTGAAGCTTTCTTT
.	TRBV6-5	once	TRBJ1-5	CASSYSIGTDQPQHF	TGTGCCAGCAGTTACTCGATCGGCACCGATCAGCCCCAGCATTTT
.	TRBV4-1	few	TRBJ1-6	CASSQVADSYNSPLHF	TGCGCCAGCAGCCAAGTTGCGGACAGCTATAATTCACCCCTCCACTTT
TRBD1	TRBV6-1	.	TRBJ1-2	CASSELWTGLNYGYTF	TGTGCCAGCAGTGAATTGTGGACAGGGCTCAACTATGGCTACACCTTC
.	TRBV6-1	many	TRBJ2-5	CASSTLSGTQYF	TGTGCCAGCAGCACCCTTAGCGGGACCCAGTACTTC
TRBD1	TRBV7-6	many	TRBJ2-2	CASSLPSDRVTGELFF	TGTGCCAGCAGCTTACCTTCGGACAGGGTTACCGGGGAGCTGTTTTTT
.	TRBV11-3	many	TRBJ2-2	CASSLGGEGELFF	TGTGCCAGCAGCTTAGGAGGTGAAGGGGAGCTGTTTTTT
.	TRBV6-1	many	TRBJ1-2	CASSLSNRVHYGYTF	TGTGCCAGCAGCCTTTCCAACAGGGTTCACTATGGCTACACCTTC
.	TRBV19	many	TRBJ2-2	CASSMAGNTGELFF	TGTGCCAGTAGTATGGCGGGGAACACCGGGGAGCTGTTTTTT
.	TRBV20-1	.	TRBJ1-1	CSAWRWQRNTEAFF	TGCAGTGCCTGGAGGTGGCAGAGGAACACTGAAGCTTTCTTT
.	TRBV24-1	many	TRBJ2-5	CATSEAGYETQYF	TGTGCCACCAGTGAGGCAGGGTACGAGACCCAGTACTTC
.	TRBV7-8	many	TRBJ2-7	CASSPSDRFYEQYF	TGTGCCAGCAGCCCGAGTGATCGGTTCTACGAGCAGTACTTC
TRBD1	TRBV20-1	many	TRBJ2-5	CSATLGGGETQYF	TGCAGTGCCACCCTAGGGGGCGGAGAGACCCAGTACTTC
.	TRBV6-2/TRBV6-3	many	TRBJ1-1	CASTEHAKNTEAFF	TGTGCCAGCACCGAACATGCAAAGAACACTGAAGCTTTCTTT
.	TRBV28	.	TRBJ2-7	CASSLLQGGDEQYF	TGTGCCAGCAGTTTATTACAGGGAGGGGACGAGCAGTACTTC
TRBD1	TRBV12-3/TRBV12-4	many	TRBJ2-7	CASRSGTGGWYEQYF	TGTGCCAGCAGGTCCGGGACAGGGGGCTGGTACGAGCAGTACTTC
.	TRBV20-1	many	TRBJ2-5	CSARVTGRETQYF	TGCAGTGCTAGAGTTACAGGGAGAGAGACCCAGTACTTC
TRBD1	TRBV11-2	many	TRBJ1-2	CASSPDLRTGYGYTF	TGTGCCAGCAGCCCGGATCTCAGGACAGGCTATGGCTACACCTTC
.	TRBV7-9	many	TRBJ2-5	CASSLNGGETQYF	TGTGCCAGCAGTCTAAACGGGGGAGAGACCCAGTACTTC
.	TRBV24-1	.	TRBJ1-1	CATSDTGLSNTEAFF	TGTGCCACCAGTGATACAGGGCTCTCTAACACTGAAGCTTTCTTT
.	TRBV2	many	TRBJ2-7	CASSVGGQSYEQYF	TGTGCCAGCAGTGTGGGCGGACAGAGCTACGAGCAGTACTTC
.	TRBV4-2	many	TRBJ1-1	CASSQGGTRDTEAFF	TGTGCCAGCAGCCAAGGAGGCACCAGGGACACTGAAGCTTTCTTT
.	TRBV4-1	many	TRBJ1-2	CASSQPGRVYGYTF	TGCGCCAGCAGCCAGCCTGGGAGGGTCTATGGCTACACCTTC